Described below is a single T cell receptor (beta chain) sequence and its context. CDR1 is LNHDA and CDR2 is SQIVND in the germline V gene (reference sequence). The CDR3 is made up of 13 amino acids. Trimming left V 4 bases short and J 2 bases short, with 8 bases between. These data are taken from a study of blood T cell repertoires in COVID-19. About the research overall: Sites in the United States, Italy and Spain provided acute and convalescent COVID-19 samples.

The data were produced by immunoSEQ multiplex PCR, yet TCRdb's version contains in-frame clones alone and is incomplete. Counted here are 65,000 to 90,000 clones, around 91% occurring once; the ten biggest clones make up about 5.8%. The TCR sequence derives from a human donor in a cohort sampled during active COVID-19. Input material: peripheral blood. This chain connects TRBV19 to TRBJ2-5, with D unclear. The CDR3 coding sequence is TGTGCCAGTAGTAGGAGACTTCAAGAGACCCAGTACTTC. Protein: CASSRRLQETQYF.